Below, one T cell receptor (beta chain) is given with its context. This sample stems from a study of early T cells in non-severe SARS-CoV-2 infection. Study-wide background: RNA in bulk from unsorted whole blood was sequenced, and chains were unpaired.

The V and J ends lost 7 bases and 2 bases, in that order; junction bases with no gene match: 3. Germline CDR1 reads WSHSY; CDR2 reads SAAADI. CDR3 length: 13 residues. Unique molecular identifier tags were affixed to discrete cDNA molecules. TCRdb fed the 5' RACE reads into MiXCR, producing one record per CDR3 protein. The sample carries approximately 67,000 distinct CDR3 sequences, around a tenth recorded once. The source is an adult who was a healthcare worker with PCR-confirmed SARS-CoV-2 infection or an uninfected control (not recorded which). V is TRBV10-2 and J is TRBJ2-7; 9 bases match TRBD1. The sequencing sample was made of whole blood. The CDR3: CASTDRGTYEQYF. For the CDR3, the DNA is TGCGCCAGCACCGACAGGGGGACCTACGAGCAGTACTTC.